The entry below describes one TCR beta chain. Its recognized antigen is unknown. No much larger clone is present one base from it, and per-base qualities are unavailable. This sample is part of a study of blood T cell repertoires in COVID-19 (dated by TCRdb to the early 2020s). At the level of the whole study: The collaborator samples originated in the United States, Italy and Spain and spanned the acute and convalescent phases of COVID-19. The material from the prospective study consisted of cDNA or gDNA derived from T cells, B-cell-depleted T cells, or PBMCs. The dataset comprised deeply sampled blood TCRbeta repertoires from subjects exposed to, actively infected with, or recovered from COVID-19. The repertoires were made available in a free public database intended to serve as a resource for research on the immune response to SARS-CoV-2. Samples came from the ongoing ImmuneRACE study (first 160 participants) plus 1,254 subjects from 6 global collaborators. Sample metadata almost always included a de-identified subject ID, COVID-19 status, age in years and sex. Where available, HLA class I and class II types were taken from metadata supplied by the sample provider and were not determined by assay-based typing.

Spanning cysteine to phenylalanine, the CDR3 consists of 15 amino acids. Solely the CDR3 DNA is kept, with 45 bases framed from the first base. The junction carries 13 bases between V and J, which are trimmed by 7 bases and 0 bases respectively. CDR1 MDHEN and CDR2 SYDVKM are derived from the germline V gene. Participants in the prospective study were enrolled through a virtual design, were aged roughly 18 to 100 years, and lived in 24 United States geographic areas. In the prospective study, cohorts were assigned on the basis of participant-reported clinical history obtained from a screening survey and a study questionnaire. Mobile phlebotomists in the prospective study collected whole blood, serum and a nasopharyngeal or oropharyngeal swab from every participant. Prospective study participants could optionally give additional blood draws and questionnaires over an approximately two-month period. Prospective study blood samples were shipped either frozen or at room temperature before DNA extraction.

TCRbeta CDR3 regions were amplified from genomic DNA by means of the immunoSEQ Assay, a bias-controlled multiplex PCR. The authors processed their data as follows. Nucleated cell counts per sample were estimated from amplification of reference gene primers within the assay. To quantify the absolute abundance of each unique TCRbeta CDR3 rearrangement, sequence reads were collapsed and filtered. For each sample, productive Simpson clonality was calculated as the square root of Simpson's diversity index over productive rearrangements. The table comes from immuneACCESS by way of TCRdb, which keeps in-frame sequences with V and J called. Part of the clones is missing from these tables; in studies checked, under half for an unresolved V gene and the rest for unknown reasons. V, J and clone size were drawn from that table, and D and trimming were deduced from the DNA. For this sample the table gives approximately 140,000 clones, of which around 89% were detected only once. The ten largest clones take up approximately 1.2% of the sample.

What the study reported, not specific to this receptor: The amount of clinical and demographic metadata varied by source and participant and was provided uncurated.

Input material: PBMCs or T cells enriched from blood (not recorded which). The rearrangement joined TRBV28 to TRBJ1-5; confidence is insufficient to name the D gene. This receptor was identified in a woman in her twenties or thirties with acute COVID-19. The DNA is TGTGCCAGCAACGCCAGTCCATATAGCAATCAGCCCCAGCATTTT. Translated, it gives CASNASPYSNQPQHF.